Presented here are 9 T cell receptor beta chains from one specimen sequenced in a study of blood T cell repertoires in COVID-19. Some clones are missing from TCRdb's copy, which holds only in-frame ones; the method was immunoSEQ multiplex PCR. The data hold about 220,000 clones, with 75% to 85% observed a single time. The sequencing input was peripheral blood. Receptors were obtained from a woman aged 65 to 85 with COVID-19, enrolled during active disease.

This sequence joins TRBV19 and TRBJ1-5; D gene unclear. Per germline, CDR1 LNHDA and CDR2 SQIVND (reference sequence). The CDR3 contains 15 residues. V lost 6 bases to trimming and J lost 11 bases, with 23 bases between them. The CDR3 DNA reads TGTGCCAGTAGCTCTCCGGGCCTCGGGGAAGAGGCCCAGCATTTT. It is translated as CASSSPGLGEEAQHF.

This chain connects TRBV18 to TRBJ2-1; 8 nucleotides agree with TRBD1. The CDR3 totals 16 residues. V lost 0 bases, J lost 4 bases, and 5 bases stayed unmatched. The germline CDR1 and CDR2 sequences are KGHSH and LQKENI. CDR3 nucleotides: TGTGCCAGCTCACCACCGAGCAGGGGGCTATACAATGAGCAGTTCTTC. It translates to CASSPPSRGLYNEQFF.

The chain uses TRBV5-4 and TRBJ2-2; TRBD2 matches 14 bases. Germline V gene sequence: CDR1 SGHNT, CDR2 YYREEE (reference sequence). The CDR3 covers 17 residues. Trimming removed 3 bases from V and 6 bases from J; junction bases left unmatched: 7. The CDR3 nucleotides are TGTGCCAGCAGCTCGGGGGGACTAGCGGGAGATTCCGGGGAGCTGTTTTTT. It translates to CASSSGGLAGDSGELFF.

The rearrangement links TRBV19 to TRBJ1-6; 7 bases are shared with TRBD1. After removal of 6 bases from V and 6 bases from J, the junction contained 11 bases not matched to a gene. Germline V gene sequence: CDR1 LNHDA, CDR2 SQIVND (reference sequence). The CDR3 runs to 16 residues. CDR3 in amino acids: CASSRGQEPSNSPLHF. In DNA, the CDR3 is TGTGCCAGTAGCCGTGGACAGGAACCCTCTAATTCACCCCTCCACTTT.

The chain is built from TRBV7-9 and TRBJ2-1; 14 positions match TRBD2. V was clipped by 1 base and J by 7 bases; unmatched bases: 12. The CDR3 is made up of 19 amino acids. Germline assignment: CDR1 SEHNR and CDR2 FQNEAQ (reference sequence). CDR3 residues: CASSLVVTSGRGLSNEQFF. The CDR3 DNA is TGTGCCAGCAGCTTAGTTGTGACTAGCGGGAGGGGTCTTTCTAATGAGCAGTTCTTC.

This chain links TRBV10-3 with TRBJ1-1; TRBD1 agrees at 8 bases. The length of the CDR3 is 12 residues. Per the germline V gene, CDR1 is ENHRY and CDR2 is SYGVKD. With 0 bases clipped from V and 9 bases from J, the junction kept 0 bases outside the gene matches. The CDR3 is CAISESRGQAFF. The CDR3 DNA follows: TGTGCCATCAGTGAGTCCAGGGGGCAAGCTTTCTTT.

The V gene is TRBV3-1 (or the pseudogene TRBV3-2), the J gene TRBJ2-6; possibly TRBD1 for D (6 bases). V was shortened by 3 bases and J by 2 bases, with 14 bases between the two germline ends. The CDR3 contains 17 residues. CDR1 LGHDT and CDR2 YNNKEL come from the germline V gene (reference sequence). The DNA of the CDR3 is TGTGCCAGCAGCCATCGGGACACAAGAGCTGGGGCCAACGTCCTGACTTTC. Translated, it gives CASSHRDTRAGANVLTF.

This chain links TRBV28 with TRBJ1-5, with D maybe TRBD1 (6 bases). The CDR3 loop spans 15 amino acids. CDR1 is MDHEN, CDR2 SYDVKM, per germline. V lost 0 bases and J 4 bases, leaving 10 bases between the germline ends. The CDR3 DNA reads as TGTGCCAGCAGTTTATGGGGACAAGAGAATCAGCCCCAGCATTTT. Amino acids: CASSLWGQENQPQHF.

This clone was seen ten or more times. The chain links TRBV7-2 to TRBJ1-3; D possibly corresponds to TRBD1 (5 bases). Germline V lookup: CDR1 SGHTA, CDR2 FQGNSA. The CDR3 contains 13 residues. With 5 bases removed from V and 7 bases from J, the gap between germline ends came to 12 bases. The chain's CDR3 is CASSRTRGNTIYF. For the CDR3, the DNA is TGTGCCAGCAGCCGGACGCGGGGGAACACCATATATTTT.